The entry below gives a single TCR beta chain sequence along with its context. The antigen is not known. The sample comes from a study of CD8 T cells in Susac syndrome. When the RNA was reverse transcribed, random hexamers were used with an input of roughly 0.45 to 1 ug. Across 54 Vbeta and 13 Jbeta, immunoSEQ multiplex PCR amplified TCR beta CDR3. TCRdb recomputed calls from the immunoSEQ multiplex PCR reads with MiXCR, one row per CDR3 protein. The top ten clones hold less than 0.95% of a sample with fewer than 90,000 distinct CDR3 sequences, 94% of them seen once. V lost 2 bases to trimming and J lost 6 bases, with 13 bases between them. The CDR3 length is 14 residues. Per the germline V gene, CDR1 is PRHDT and CDR2 is FYEKMQ (reference sequence). CD8+ and CD4+ blood T cells underwent TCR beta sequencing. The authors negatively isolated CD8+ and CD4+ T cells and FACS-enriched TEMRA cells. Study-level points and caveats: Susac CD8+ cells expanded clonally the most in TEMRA cells and in active patients.

The sequenced material came from CD8+ T cells from PBMCs. The receptor comes from a human donor with Susac syndrome. The chain has TRBV13 and TRBJ1-2, with D tentatively TRBD1 (5 bases). CDR3 sequence (DNA): TGTGCCAGCAGCTTACGGGGGTTTAGTCATGGCTACACCTTC. Translated: CASSLRGFSHGYTF.